This entry describes one TCR beta chain. These data originate in a study of blood T cell repertoires in COVID-19. About the research overall: Spain, Italy and the United States supplied samples that represented acute and convalescent COVID-19.

As processed by the authors: Amplifying reference gene primers gave estimates of nucleated cell counts. Sequencing used immunoSEQ multiplex PCR; TCRdb keeps in-frame clones, though not all of them. That table supplies the V and J calls and clone size; D and trimming were determined from the DNA. The table includes fewer than 600,000 clones, roughly 90% detected once. Trimming left V 0 bases short and J 0 bases short, with 6 bases between. CDR3 size: 14 residues. The germline gives CDR1 SGDLS, CDR2 YYNGEE. The study drew participants aged about 18 to 95 years from some 23 US areas. What the recovered Cohort 3 donors had was two negative PCRs, clearance, or symptom resolution.

Sequenced: PBMCs or T cells enriched from blood (not recorded which). V gene TRBV9 combines with J gene TRBJ1-2; D unclear. The origin of this receptor is a woman between 35 and 50 years old who had recovered from COVID-19. This CDR3 is CASSVDSANYGYTF. The CDR3 DNA sequence: TGTGCCAGCAGCGTAGACAGTGCTAACTATGGCTACACCTTC.